This T cell receptor (beta chain) was retrieved from a study of a mutant IDH1 vaccine in newly diagnosed glioma. This clone was counted once. Data came from immunoSEQ multiplex PCR; TCRdb stores just in-frame clones and leaves some out. This sample has tens of thousands of clones, with 83% found just once. V shed 4 bases and J 1 base; nucleotides not matched to a gene: 4. The germline V gene has CDR1 MNHEY and CDR2 SMNVEV (reference sequence). The CDR3 spans 15 residues. Time point denoted: baseline, week 1 (first vaccination visit). Documented treatment: pre-vaccination baseline after standard-of-care therapy.

The gene calls are TRBV27 and TRBJ1-3; 7 bases match TRBD1. Material: PBMCs, obtained from a glioma patient treated with radiotherapy, temozolomide or both. This TCR was recovered from a woman between 50 and 59 years old with glioma. CDR3 sequence: CASSSTGASGNTIYF. CDR3 coding DNA: TGTGCCAGCAGTTCTACAGGGGCTTCTGGAAACACCATATATTTT.